This entry features one TCR beta chain sequence. Study processing details: Nucleated cell number was recorded as an estimate derived from reference gene primer amplification. Clones were sequenced by immunoSEQ multiplex PCR, and TCRdb holds only the in-frame ones, with some missing. Clone size and the V and J calls come from that table; the DNA yielded D and trimming. Of roughly 300,000 clones detected, roughly 91% appear once; the ten largest clones hold 2.3%. The entry originates in a study of blood T cell repertoires in COVID-19. Study-wide context: Italy, Spain and the United States were the sources of the convalescent and acute COVID-19 samples.

Participant-reported clinical history was the basis for cohort assignment. The germline V gene encodes CDR1 MNHEY and CDR2 SMNVEV (reference sequence). Trimming stripped 2 bases from V and 7 bases from J, with 18 bases between. The CDR3 spans 15 residues. The sample consisted of PBMCs or T cells enriched from blood (not recorded which). The chain joins TRBV27 to TRBJ2-7; D possibly corresponds to TRBD1 (6 bases). This TCR was recovered from a woman aged 40 to 50 with acute COVID-19. The CDR3 DNA sequence: TGTGCCAGCAGTTTAGTTTCCCCCGGTCAGGGGGAGCAGTACTTC. Protein product: CASSLVSPGQGEQYF.